The 5 T cell receptor beta chains given below trace back to one sample, sequenced in a study of long-term antiretroviral therapy in people with HIV (dated by TCRdb to 2022 to 2024). The immunoSEQ hsTCRB v3.0 assay was used at survey level resolution to sequence the TRB variable region. TCRdb's version of the immuneACCESS table is confined to in-frame rearrangements and falls short of the full clone set. An unresolved V gene accounts for under half of the shortfall where checked; the remainder is of unknown origin. This sample lists tens of thousands of clones; about 94% were detected once. In total, the top ten clones hold less than 3% of the sample. The source material was unsorted PBMCs, sampled around 7.4 years after starting antiretroviral therapy. These receptors were collected from a man aged 45-65 years with HIV.

In its sample, this clone was seen once. CDR3 DNA sequence: TGTGCCAGCAGTTACGGTGGCAGGGACTTCGAGGAGCAGTACTTC. Translation: CASSYGGRDFEEQYF. The genes are TRBV6-6 and TRBJ2-7; TRBD2 might be the D (6 bases). The germline gives CDR1 MNHNY, CDR2 SVGAGI (reference sequence). V lost 2 bases and J 7 bases, leaving 18 bases between the germline ends. The CDR3 loop spans 15 amino acids.

The J gene is TRBJ2-3, the V gene TRBV25-1; 7 positions match TRBD2. This CDR3 has 16 residues. Per germline, CDR1 MGHDK and CDR2 SYGVNS. Trimming cost V 4 bases and J 1 base; bases outside gene matches: 8. CDR3 residues: CASSASPLAGTDTQYF. CDR3 DNA: TGTGCCAGCAGTGCCTCGCCGCTAGCGGGCACAGATACGCAGTATTTT.

The chain carries TRBV6-1 and TRBJ1-2, with unresolved D. There are 14 residues in the CDR3. Per germline, CDR1 MNHNS and CDR2 SASEGT. The germline V and J ends were trimmed by 3 bases and 5 bases, with 13 bases remaining between them. The CDR3 loop is CASSEYSDIYGYTF. The DNA for the CDR3 is TGTGCCAGCAGTGAGTACAGCGATATTTATGGCTACACCTTC.

The J gene is TRBJ2-1, the V gene TRBV29-1, with D unresolved. The CDR3 length is 11 residues. From germline, CDR1 is SQVTM and CDR2 ANQGSEA. V was trimmed by 5 bases and J by 4 bases, leaving 6 bases between them. CDR3 sequence: CSVIPYNEQFF. CDR3 nucleotide sequence: TGCAGCGTTATACCTTACAATGAGCAGTTCTTC.

This chain joins TRBV4-3 and TRBJ1-4; D ambiguous. V lost 1 base, J lost 7 bases, and 10 bases lay in between. Germline values: CDR1 LGHNA, CDR2 YSLEER. This CDR3 is 14 amino acids long. In nucleotides, the CDR3 is TGCGCCAGCAGCCAAGGGCAGCTTCCTGAAAAACTGTTTTTT. The encoded protein is CASSQGQLPEKLFF.